This record covers a single T cell receptor (beta chain). Antigen unknown. These data originate in a study of T-cell memory formation after mild COVID-19. Researchers used 5'RACE with constant-segment primers to make TCR alpha and TCR beta cDNA libraries that carry sample barcodes and UMIs. TCRdb analysed the 5' RACE reads with MiXCR anew, one entry per CDR3 protein. The repertoire holds 430,000 or so distinct CDR3 sequences, with about 23% as singletons. Overall study results and limits: Researchers report contracting CD4+ clones mostly in CM and EM, with CD8+ clones in EMRA. Clones contracting across day 15 to 85 had a balanced CD4/CD8 profile; later expanding clones leaned CD4+. Pre-infection memory showed some responding clones, and this suggested that cross-reactive memory joined.

This TCR derives from an adult woman who had mild COVID-19 (a few samples of this study predate the infection). Cell type and time point are not known. Sequenced material: PBMCs or a T cell subset sorted from them (not recorded which).

This chain's CDR3 is CASSRTKGANVLTF. DNA of the CDR3: TGTGCCAGCAGTCGGACAAAGGGGGCCAACGTCCTGACTTTC. The genes are TRBV27 and TRBJ2-6; possible D gene TRBD1, 5 bases. This CDR3 has 14 residues. V gave up 5 bases and J gave up 4 bases, with 9 bases separating them. Looked up from germline, CDR1 is MNHEY and CDR2 is SMNVEV (reference sequence).